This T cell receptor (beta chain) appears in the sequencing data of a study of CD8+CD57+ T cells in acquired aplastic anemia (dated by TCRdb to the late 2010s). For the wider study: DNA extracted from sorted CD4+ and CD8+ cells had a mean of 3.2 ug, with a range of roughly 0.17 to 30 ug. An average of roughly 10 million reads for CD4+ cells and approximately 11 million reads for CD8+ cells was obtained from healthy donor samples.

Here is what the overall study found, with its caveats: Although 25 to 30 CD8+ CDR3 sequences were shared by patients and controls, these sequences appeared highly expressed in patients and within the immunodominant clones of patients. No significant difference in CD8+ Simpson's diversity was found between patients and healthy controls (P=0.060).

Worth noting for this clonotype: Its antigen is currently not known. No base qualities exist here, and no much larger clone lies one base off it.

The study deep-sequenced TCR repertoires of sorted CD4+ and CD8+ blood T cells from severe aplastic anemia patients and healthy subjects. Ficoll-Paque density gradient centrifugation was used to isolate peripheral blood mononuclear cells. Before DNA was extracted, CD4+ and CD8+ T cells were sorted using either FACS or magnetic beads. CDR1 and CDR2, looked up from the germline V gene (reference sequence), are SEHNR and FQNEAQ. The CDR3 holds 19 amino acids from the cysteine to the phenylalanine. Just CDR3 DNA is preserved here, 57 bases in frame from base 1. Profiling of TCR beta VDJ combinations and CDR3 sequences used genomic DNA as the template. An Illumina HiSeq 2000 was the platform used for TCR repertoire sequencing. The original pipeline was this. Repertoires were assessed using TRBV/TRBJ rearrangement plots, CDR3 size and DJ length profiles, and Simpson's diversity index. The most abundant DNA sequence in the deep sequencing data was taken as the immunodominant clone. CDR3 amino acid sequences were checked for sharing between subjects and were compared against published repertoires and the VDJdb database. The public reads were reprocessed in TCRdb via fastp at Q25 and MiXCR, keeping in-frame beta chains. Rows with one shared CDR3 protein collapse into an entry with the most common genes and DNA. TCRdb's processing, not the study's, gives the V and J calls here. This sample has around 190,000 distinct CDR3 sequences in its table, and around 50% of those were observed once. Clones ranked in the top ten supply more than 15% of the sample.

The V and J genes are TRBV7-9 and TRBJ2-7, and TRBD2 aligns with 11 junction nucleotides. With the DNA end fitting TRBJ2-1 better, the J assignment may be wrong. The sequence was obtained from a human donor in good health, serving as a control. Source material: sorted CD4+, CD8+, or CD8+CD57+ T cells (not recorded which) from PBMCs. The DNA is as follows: TGTGCCAGCAGCTTAGGGTATCAACTAGCGGGAGTACTAGGGAATGAGCAGTTCTTC. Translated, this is CASSLGYQLAGVLGNEQFF.